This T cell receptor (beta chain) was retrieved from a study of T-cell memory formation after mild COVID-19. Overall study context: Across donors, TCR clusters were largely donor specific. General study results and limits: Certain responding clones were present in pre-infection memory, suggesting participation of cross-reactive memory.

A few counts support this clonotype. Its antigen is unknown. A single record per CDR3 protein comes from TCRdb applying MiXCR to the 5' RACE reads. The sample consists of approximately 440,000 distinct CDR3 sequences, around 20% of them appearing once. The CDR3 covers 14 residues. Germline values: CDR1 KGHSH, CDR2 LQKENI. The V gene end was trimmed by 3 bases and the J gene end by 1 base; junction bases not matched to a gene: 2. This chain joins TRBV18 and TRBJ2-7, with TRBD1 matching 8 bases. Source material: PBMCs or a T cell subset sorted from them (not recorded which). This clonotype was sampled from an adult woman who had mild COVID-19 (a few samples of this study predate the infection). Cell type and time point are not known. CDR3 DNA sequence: TGTGCCAGCTCACCCCAGGGGGCGTCCTACGAGCAGTACTTC. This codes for CASSPQGASYEQYF. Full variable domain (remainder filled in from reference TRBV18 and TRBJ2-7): NAGVMQNPRHLVRRRGQEARLRCSPMKGHSHVYWYRQLPEEGLKFMVYLQKENIIDESGMPKERFSAEFPKEGPSILRIQQVVRGDSAAYFCASSPQGASYEQYFGPGTRLTVT.